Shown below are 2 T cell receptor beta chains from a single sample sequenced in a study of neurological immune-mediated disorders. TCRdb itself ran the 5' RACE reads through MiXCR, one entry per CDR3 protein. Among tens of thousands of distinct CDR3 sequences listed, roughly 3.5% were seen once. Sequencing was carried out using PBMCs. These receptors originate from a woman in her forties or fifties with multiple sclerosis.

This clonotype was counted ten times or more. The chain combines TRBV27 with TRBJ2-7, with D perhaps TRBD1 (5 bases). Trimming removed 0 bases from V and 0 bases from J, with 9 bases in between. Germline assignment: CDR1 MNHEY and CDR2 SMNVEV (reference sequence). The CDR3 consists of 15 residues. The CDR3 here is CASSLSSRASYEQYF. Here the CDR3 DNA reads TGTGCCAGCAGTTTATCATCCAGGGCCTCCTACGAGCAGTACTTC.

This clonotype turned up a few times. A much bigger clone sits one base away, suggesting this may be a read error. The chain combines TRBV7-6 with TRBJ2-3, with a possible D match to TRBD2 (6 bases). V lost 3 bases, J lost 5 bases, and 9 bases lay in between. The CDR3 has 13 residues. The germline V gene has CDR1 SGHVS and CDR2 FNYEAQ. The DNA for the CDR3 is TGTGCCAGCAGCTTTGGGGGGAAAGATACGCAGTATTTT. As protein: CASSFGGKDTQYF.